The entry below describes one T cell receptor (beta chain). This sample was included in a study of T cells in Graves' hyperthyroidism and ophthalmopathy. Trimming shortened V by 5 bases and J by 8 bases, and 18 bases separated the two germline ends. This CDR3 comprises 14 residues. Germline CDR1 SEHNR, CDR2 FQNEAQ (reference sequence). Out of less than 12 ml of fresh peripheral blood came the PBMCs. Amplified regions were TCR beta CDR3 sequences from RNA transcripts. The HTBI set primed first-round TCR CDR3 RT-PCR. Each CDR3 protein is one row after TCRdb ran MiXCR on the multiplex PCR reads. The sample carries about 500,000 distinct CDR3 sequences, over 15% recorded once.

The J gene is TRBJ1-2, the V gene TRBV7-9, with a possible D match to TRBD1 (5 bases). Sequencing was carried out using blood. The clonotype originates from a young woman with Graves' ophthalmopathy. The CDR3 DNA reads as TGTGCCAGCAGCCCGGACACCAGCTCGTGGGGCTACACCTTC. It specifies CASSPDTSSWGYTF.